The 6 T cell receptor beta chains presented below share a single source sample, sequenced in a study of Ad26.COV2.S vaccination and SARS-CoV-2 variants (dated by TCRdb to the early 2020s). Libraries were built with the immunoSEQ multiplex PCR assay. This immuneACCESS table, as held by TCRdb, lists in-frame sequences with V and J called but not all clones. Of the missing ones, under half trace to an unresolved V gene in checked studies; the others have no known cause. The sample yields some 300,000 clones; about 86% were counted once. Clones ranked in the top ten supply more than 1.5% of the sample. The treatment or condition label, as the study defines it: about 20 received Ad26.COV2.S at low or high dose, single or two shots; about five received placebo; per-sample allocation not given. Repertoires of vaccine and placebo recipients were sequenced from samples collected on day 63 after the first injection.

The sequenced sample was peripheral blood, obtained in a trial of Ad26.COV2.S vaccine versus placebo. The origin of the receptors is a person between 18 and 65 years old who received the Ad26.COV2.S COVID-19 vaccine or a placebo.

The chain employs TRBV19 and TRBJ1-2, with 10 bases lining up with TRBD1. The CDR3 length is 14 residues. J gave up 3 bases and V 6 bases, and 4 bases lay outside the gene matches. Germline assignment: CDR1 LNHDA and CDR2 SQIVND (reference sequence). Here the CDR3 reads CASSGDRGYYGYTF. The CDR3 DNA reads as TGTGCCAGTAGCGGGGACAGGGGCTACTATGGCTACACCTTC.

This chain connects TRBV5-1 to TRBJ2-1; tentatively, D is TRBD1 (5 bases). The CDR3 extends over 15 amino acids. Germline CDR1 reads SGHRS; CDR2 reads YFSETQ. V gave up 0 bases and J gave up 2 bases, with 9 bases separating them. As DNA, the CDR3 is TGCGCCAGCAGCTTGGGCCAGGGTCCCTACAATGAGCAGTTCTTC. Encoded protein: CASSLGQGPYNEQFF.

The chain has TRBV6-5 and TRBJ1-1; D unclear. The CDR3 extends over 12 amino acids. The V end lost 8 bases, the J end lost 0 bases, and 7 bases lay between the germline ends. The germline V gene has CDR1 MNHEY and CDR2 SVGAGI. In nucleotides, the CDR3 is TGTGCCAGCGGGGAGATGAACACTGAAGCTTTCTTT. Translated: CASGEMNTEAFF.

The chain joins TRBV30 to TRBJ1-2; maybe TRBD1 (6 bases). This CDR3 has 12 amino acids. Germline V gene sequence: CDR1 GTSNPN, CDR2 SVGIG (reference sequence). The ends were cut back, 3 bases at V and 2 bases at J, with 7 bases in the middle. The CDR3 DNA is TGTGCCTGGAGCACAGGGAACTATGGCTACACCTTC. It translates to CAWSTGNYGYTF.

CDR3 amino acids: CASSQVFDSSSGYTF. CDR3 DNA: TGCGCCAGCAGCCAAGTTTTCGACAGCTCGTCGGGCTACACCTTC. The chain is built from TRBV4-1 and TRBJ1-2, with a possible D match to TRBD1 (5 bases). Germline lookup yields CDR1 MGHRA and CDR2 YSYEKL. The CDR3 extends over 15 amino acids. The V end was cut by 1 base, the J end by 8 bases, with 17 bases between.

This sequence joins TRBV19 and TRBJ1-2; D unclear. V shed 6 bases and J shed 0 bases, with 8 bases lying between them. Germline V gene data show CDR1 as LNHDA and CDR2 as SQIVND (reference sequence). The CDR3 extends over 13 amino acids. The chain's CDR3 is CASRGSPNYGYTF. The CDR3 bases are TGTGCCAGTAGGGGCAGTCCTAACTATGGCTACACCTTC. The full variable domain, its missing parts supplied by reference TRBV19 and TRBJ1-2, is DGGITQSPKYLFRKEGQNVTLSCEQNLNHDAMYWYRQDPGQGLRLIYYSQIVNDFQKGDIAEGYSVSREKKESFPLTVTSAQKNPTAFYLCASRGSPNYGYTFGSGTRLTVV.